The 23 T cell receptor beta chains below all came from one sample that was sequenced in a study of cytomegalovirus exposure and HLA in healthy donors. With 60 Vbeta and 13 Jbeta primers, the PCR was carried out. Only in-frame clones appear in the TCRdb table, and some are missing; sequencing was by immunoSEQ multiplex PCR. The table lists more than 100,000 clones, roughly 9.6% of them singletons, with roughly 7% in the top ten. Specimen: PBMCs. The receptors stem from a woman between 40 and 50 years old in good health and CMV-seropositive.

V is TRBV15 and J is TRBJ1-1; 7 bases agree with TRBD1. Trimming at V came to 6 bases and at J to 3 bases, leaving 4 bases not matched to a gene. CDR1 is LNHNV, CDR2 YYDKDF, per germline (reference sequence). This CDR3 is built from 13 residues. The CDR3 protein is CATRQGTYTEAFF. CDR3 nucleotides: TGTGCCACCAGACAGGGGACCTACACTGAAGCTTTCTTT.

This clone was detected many times. This chain links TRBV14 with TRBJ1-4; 8 bases map to TRBD1. The CDR3 consists of 17 residues. Per germline, CDR1 SGHDN and CDR2 FVKESK. The trim removed 0 bases at V and 7 bases at J, leaving 10 bases unmatched. CDR3 coding DNA: TGTGCCAGCAGCCAAGATCAAGTGAGGACAGGGCGTGAAAAACTGTTTTTT. Protein product: CASSQDQVRTGREKLFF.

This clone was counted only a few times. The chain has TRBV6-4 and TRBJ2-2, with a weak D call TRBD1 (6 bases). V was trimmed by 0 bases and J by 6 bases, leaving 14 bases between them. Germline assignment: CDR1 MRHNA and CDR2 SNTAGT. This CDR3 region has 16 residues. The CDR3 DNA follows: TGTGCCAGCAGTGACTCAGGGTCACAGGGTCCCGGGGAGCTGTTTTTT. Encoded protein: CASSDSGSQGPGELFF.

This clone was seen a few times. The chain has TRBV5-1 and TRBJ2-1, with D possibly TRBD2 on 6 matching bases. CDR3 size: 15 residues. Per germline, CDR1 SGHRS and CDR2 YFSETQ. V dropped 6 bases and J dropped 1 base, with 14 bases sitting between them. DNA of the CDR3: TGCGCCAGCACCGTCCTTGGAGGGTCCTACAATGAGCAGTTCTTC. As protein: CASTVLGGSYNEQFF.

V is TRBV13 and J is TRBJ1-3; no clear D gene. Per germline, CDR1 PRHDT and CDR2 FYEKMQ (reference sequence). The CDR3 is 15 residues long. Trimming took off 2 bases at V and 0 bases at J, with 8 bases between the two ends. This CDR3 reads CASSLSRYSGNTIYF. Written as DNA, the CDR3 is TGTGCCAGCAGCTTATCCCGGTACTCTGGAAACACCATATATTTT. Looking up the rest from reference TRBV13 and TRBJ1-3 gives the full variable domain: AAGVIQSPRHLIKEKRETATLKCYPIPRHDTVYWYQQGPGQDPQFLISFYEKMQSDKGSIPDRFSAQQFSDYHSELNMSSLELGDSALYFCASSLSRYSGNTIYFGEGSWLTVV.

The chain employs TRBV29-1 and TRBJ2-7, with TRBD2 as a possible D gene (5 bases). This CDR3 region has 11 residues. V lost 7 bases and J 0 bases, leaving 7 bases between the germline ends. CDR1 and CDR2 (germline): SQVTM, ANQGSEA. The CDR3 loop is CSAGGSYEQYF. The DNA of the CDR3 is TGCAGCGCAGGAGGCTCCTACGAGCAGTACTTC.

The chain combines TRBV19 with TRBJ1-5, with 11 bases matching TRBD1. The CDR3 sequence is 20 residues long. Germline loops: CDR1 LNHDA, CDR2 SQIVND (reference sequence). Trimming took 3 bases from V and 4 from J; bases not matched to a gene: 17. The CDR3 here is CASSILLSRGGTGGNQPQHF. The CDR3 region has the DNA TGTGCCAGTAGTATTCTCCTCTCCCGTGGCGGGACAGGGGGGAATCAGCCCCAGCATTTT.

The chain is built from TRBV18 and TRBJ2-5; 10 positions agree with TRBD2. This CDR3 is built from 16 residues. With 3 bases clipped from V and 2 bases from J, the junction kept 6 bases outside the gene matches. Per the germline V gene, CDR1 is KGHSH and CDR2 is LQKENI. CDR3 nucleotide sequence: TGTGCCAGCTCACCGGCGCTAGCGGGGGATCAAGAGACCCAGTACTTC. This sequence encodes CASSPALAGDQETQYF.

This clone was seen only a few times. The V and J genes are TRBV2 and TRBJ2-5, with a weak D call TRBD2 (5 bases). Between the trimmed V and J ends, which lost 4 bases and 2 bases, there was a span of 23 bases. Germline CDR1 SNHLY, CDR2 FYNNEI. This CDR3 contains 18 residues. This chain's CDR3 is CASSAPRRAREPQETQYF. The CDR3 nucleotides read TGTGCCAGCAGTGCCCCTCGGCGGGCTAGAGAACCTCAAGAGACCCAGTACTTC.

The chain uses TRBV5-8 and TRBJ2-7, with D possibly being TRBD1 (6 bases). Deletions cut 6 bases from V and 2 bases from J, with 15 bases between. The CDR3 spans 14 residues. Germline V gives CDR1 SGHTS, CDR2 YDEGEE. Written as DNA, the CDR3 is TGTGCCAGCAAGAGGAAGACAGGACCCTACGAGCAGTACTTC. It yields the protein CASKRKTGPYEQYF.

The V call is TRBV19, the J call TRBJ2-5, with 9 bases matching TRBD2. The J segment lost 5 bases and the V segment lost 4 bases, leaving 5 bases of the junction unmatched. Germline-derived CDR1 and CDR2 are LNHDA and SQIVND (reference sequence). The CDR3 runs to 14 residues. The CDR3 coding sequence is TGTGCCAGTAGTACCCTAGCGGGGAGTGAGACCCAGTACTTC. Its protein product is CASSTLAGSETQYF. Looking up the rest from reference TRBV19 and TRBJ2-5 gives the full variable domain: DGGITQSPKYLFRKEGQNVTLSCEQNLNHDAMYWYRQDPGQGLRLIYYSQIVNDFQKGDIAEGYSVSREKKESFPLTVTSAQKNPTAFYLCASSTLAGSETQYFGPGTRLLVL.

The chain joins TRBV5-6 to TRBJ2-7; 10 nucleotides line up with TRBD2. The germline V gene encodes CDR1 SGHDT and CDR2 YYEEEE. The junction had 7 bases not matched to a gene; V was cut back by 6 bases and J by 4 bases. The CDR3 length is 14 residues. CDR3 amino acids: CASTPSGGAYEQYF. The CDR3 DNA reads as TGTGCCAGCACCCCGAGCGGGGGGGCTTACGAGCAGTACTTC.

Comments on this clone: The sample carries other DNA sequences with the same CDR3. The chain uses TRBV6-1 and TRBJ2-5; 8 positions agree with TRBD1. This CDR3 is built from 14 residues. J was trimmed by 5 bases and V by 8 bases; bases with no gene match: 10. Germline CDR1 reads MNHNS; CDR2 reads SASEGT. The CDR3 nucleotides read TGTGCCAGCGGTACAGGGGGACGTTTGGAGACCCAGTACTTC. This translates into CASGTGGRLETQYF.

The rearrangement joins TRBV7-9 to TRBJ2-1; 10 bases map to TRBD2. V was pared by 5 bases and J by 7 bases, with 11 bases of the junction left unmatched. Germline CDR1 and CDR2: SEHNR and FQNEAQ (reference sequence). The CDR3 has 16 amino acids. The CDR3 sequence: CASSTLAGGFGNEQFF. As DNA, the CDR3 is TGTGCCAGCAGCACCTTAGCGGGGGGCTTCGGGAATGAGCAGTTCTTC.

The CDR3 region has the DNA TGCGCCAGCAGCCAACGATGGGCCAACACTGAAGCTTTCTTT. It specifies CASSQRWANTEAFF. This chain connects TRBV4-1 to TRBJ1-1, with unresolved D. CDR3 length: 14 amino acids. With 2 bases removed from V and 2 bases from J, the gap between germline ends came to 9 bases. Germline V gives CDR1 MGHRA, CDR2 YSYEKL.

This clone was counted only a few times. The J gene is TRBJ1-5, the V gene TRBV18, with 8 bases identical to TRBD1. The V gene end was trimmed by 6 bases and the J gene end by 10 bases; junction bases not matched to a gene: 8. The germline V gene encodes CDR1 KGHSH and CDR2 LQKENI. CDR3 length: 13 residues. CDR3 sequence: CASSGQAGEPQHF. The CDR3, as DNA: TGTGCCAGCTCGGGACAGGCTGGGGAACCCCAGCATTTT. Complete variable domain (other parts from reference TRBV18 and TRBJ1-5): NAGVMQNPRHLVRRRGQEARLRCSPMKGHSHVYWYRQLPEEGLKFMVYLQKENIIDESGMPKERFSAEFPKEGPSILRIQQVVRGDSAAYFCASSGQAGEPQHFGDGTRLSIL.

This clone was counted between two and nine times. The chain joins TRBV5-3 to TRBJ2-3; tentatively, D is TRBD1 (6 bases). TRBV5-3 has ORF status, its function being uncertain. The CDR3 has 14 residues. V lost 4 bases and J 5 bases, leaving 14 bases between the germline ends. Here the CDR3 DNA reads TGTGCCAGAAGCGAATGGACAGACGGAGATACGCAGTATTTT. Translated: CARSEWTDGDTQYF.

This clone was detected only a few times. The CDR3 DNA follows: TGTGCCAGCACTAGGACTAGCGGGGGGCAGAATGAGCAGTTCTTC. The encoded protein is CASTRTSGGQNEQFF. The rearrangement joins TRBV2 to TRBJ2-1; the match to TRBD2 covers 14 bases. The CDR3 spans 15 residues. The germline V gene has CDR1 SNHLY and CDR2 FYNNEI. The V and J ends lost 7 bases and 7 bases, in that order; junction bases with no gene match: 6.

The gene calls are TRBV6-5 and TRBJ1-2, with TRBD1 matching over 7 bases. Per germline, CDR1 MNHEY and CDR2 SVGAGI. The CDR3 has 15 residues. Trimming at V came to 6 bases and at J to 10 bases, leaving 17 bases not matched to a gene. As DNA, the CDR3 is TGTGCCAGCAGCTTCGGTGGGACAGTGCTCGTAGACTACACCTTC. This encodes CASSFGGTVLVDYTF.

The V gene is TRBV10-3, the J gene TRBJ1-3; D call uncertain. Looked up from germline, CDR1 is ENHRY and CDR2 is SYGVKD. The length of the CDR3 is 12 residues. V dropped 11 bases and J dropped 1 base, with 9 bases sitting between them. Here the CDR3 DNA reads TGTGCCGCGGGGTTGTCTGGAAACACCATATATTTT. As protein: CAAGLSGNTIYF.

The chain recombines TRBV27 with TRBJ2-7; the match to TRBD1 covers 8 bases. J lost 1 base, V lost 3 bases, and 2 bases had no gene match. There are 14 residues in the CDR3. The germline V gene encodes CDR1 MNHEY and CDR2 SMNVEV (reference sequence). CDR3 nucleotide sequence: TGTGCCAGCAGTTTGGACAGGGATTCCTACGAGCAGTACTTC. This gives the protein CASSLDRDSYEQYF.

This clone was seen a handful of times. The chain is built from TRBV6-1 and TRBJ1-1; D is undetermined. Germline CDR1 reads MNHNS; CDR2 reads SASEGT. The CDR3 is 11 residues long. Trimming took off 7 bases at V and 3 bases at J, with 6 bases between the two ends. CDR3 protein: CASIFDTEAFF. In nucleotides, the CDR3 is TGTGCCAGCATTTTCGACACTGAAGCTTTCTTT.

This clone was counted between two and nine times. V and J are TRBV5-1 and TRBJ1-4, with a tentative D call TRBD1 (6 bases). The CDR3 has 17 amino acids. Trimming left V 0 bases short and J 5 bases short, with 17 bases between. The germline CDR1 and CDR2 sequences are SGHRS and YFSETQ. CDR3 DNA sequence: TGCGCCAGCAGCTTGGAACCTACAGGGCCCTCCAATGAAAAACTGTTTTTT. Its protein product is CASSLEPTGPSNEKLFF.